The clone carrying this T cell receptor (beta chain) has ten or more counts. Antigen unknown. The J segment lost 10 bases and the V segment lost 4 bases, leaving 2 bases of the junction unmatched. Germline values: CDR1 SQVTM, CDR2 ANQGSEA. The CDR3 is 11 residues long. These data belong to a study of identical twins. Template switching created a universal primer site, and the cDNA included unique molecular identifiers. TCRdb called the 5' RACE reads again in MiXCR, with one record for every CDR3 protein. The sample shows approximately 590,000 distinct CDR3 sequences, 9.6% of them seen only once. Healthy Caucasians were all of the donors. Findings and limits, study-wide: The models systematically underestimated how much out-of-frame TCR alpha was shared in monozygotic twins.

These data were likewise used in another study, on yellow fever vaccine responses in identical twins. That source reports: Among the twins, the vaccine T cell response reportedly seemed partly convergent and partly personalized.

The specimen was PBMCs. This rearrangement joins TRBV29-1 to TRBJ2-1, with 9 bases lining up with TRBD1. This receptor was identified in a woman between 18 and 29 years old in good health. The CDR3 nucleotides are TGCAGCGTTGTGGGGACAGGGGAGCAGTTCTTC. This translates into CSVVGTGEQFF.